Below, one T cell receptor (beta chain) is given with its context. The junction differs from germline at one of its ends, possibly a read error. No cell sorting was done before RNA was extracted from the tissue. More than 3 cm separated this lung sample from the edge of the tumor. Donors were chemotherapy-naive, newly diagnosed lung cancer surgical patients in China, August–late 2014. Three rounds of nested PCR, following a modified ARM-PCR protocol, produced the TCRbeta library. TCRdb re-called the multiplex PCR reads through MiXCR, storing one row per CDR3 protein. The sample contains some 47,000 distinct CDR3 sequences, roughly two thirds of which appear only once. These data are taken from a study of tumor and adjacent non-tumor tissue in lung cancer. Per germline, CDR1 MNHNS and CDR2 SASEGT. This CDR3 is built from 15 residues.

The clonotype originates from a woman between 40 and 55 years old with non-small cell lung cancer. Sequencing was done on a sample of distant non-tumor lung tissue. V and J are TRBV6-1 and TRBJ2-3; TRBD2 agrees at 9 bases. CDR3 residues: CAGSELAGGPDTQYF. In nucleotides, the CDR3 is TGTGCCGGCAGTGAACTGGCGGGAGGGCCAGATACGCAGTATTTT.